The following is a TCR beta chain sequence with its context. Its antigen remains unidentified. The protocol was immunoSEQ multiplex PCR, while the TCRdb copy is restricted to in-frame clones and leaves out a portion. The table records 50,000 to 60,000 clones, 60% to 80% of them present only once. The sample comes from a study of T cell clones after liver transplantation. Background on the study: Until 12-24 months post-transplant, subjects got standard immunosuppression and no induction. Study results and limitations: These preliminary findings come from unstandardized post-transplant sampling times.

This CDR3 comprises 16 residues. With 5 bases removed from V and 2 bases from J, the gap between germline ends came to 16 bases. Germline assignment: CDR1 LNHDA and CDR2 SQIVND (reference sequence). The source is a human patient who received a liver transplant. Some T cells may have come from the graft donor. The rearrangement links TRBV19 to TRBJ1-3; D gene ambiguous. The specimen was CD4+ T cells from blood, collected at the 22-month timepoint. CDR3 DNA sequence: TGTGCCAGTAGTTTAATCGGCGGAACAGCTGGAAACACCATATATTTT. It is translated as CASSLIGGTAGNTIYF.